This entry is about one T cell receptor (beta chain). There is no known antigen for this receptor. Nothing much larger sits one base from this clone, and base qualities are not available. For sequencing of the TCRbeta CDR3 region, genomic DNA was extracted from the sorted cells. The immunoSEQ Assay was used for sequencing of TCRbeta CDR3 regions. TCRdb stores this immuneACCESS table with in-frame sequences only. Part of the clones is absent; in the studies checked, under half of the shortfall reflects unresolved V genes, and no reason is known for the rest. The sample table holds over 80,000 clones, of which approximately 91% were seen once. The top ten clonotypes cover about 0.3% of the sample. Patients with a history of autoimmune disease or receiving systemic immunosuppression were excluded from the trial. Peripheral blood for TCR sequencing was drawn from every dose cohort at baseline, at cycle 4 day 1 and at cycle 7 day 1. The samples were taken from a phase I, first-in-human, multicenter, open-label dose-escalation trial of ivuxolimab. Adults with locally advanced or metastatic head and neck squamous cell, hepatocellular, melanoma or renal cell carcinoma were enrolled in the trial. CD4+ and CD8+ T cells were sorted separately from peripheral blood before TCR sequencing.

The entry originates in a study of OX40 agonist ivuxolimab in advanced cancers. With regard to the full study: The costimulatory receptor OX40 (CD134) was targeted by ivuxolimab, a fully human IgG2 agonistic monoclonal antibody. Prior anti-PD-1, anti-PD-L1 or anti-CTLA-4 therapy was permitted, and approximately 42% of dose-escalation patients had received checkpoint inhibitors. Of the approximately 54 dose-escalation patients, hepatocellular carcinoma was present in roughly 19, melanoma in roughly 15, renal cell carcinoma in 9 and head and neck cancer in 9. The dose-escalation cohort was 80% to 90% male with a mean age of 60 years, ranging from roughly 23 to 90. The paper covers the monotherapy dose-escalation part of the phase I ivuxolimab trial, which included N ≈ 50 patients. Peripheral TCRbeta sequencing aimed to test whether ivuxolimab altered TCR sequence diversity and caused clonal T-cell expansion. Intravenous ivuxolimab was administered to patients every 2 weeks at six dose levels: 0.01, 0.1, 0.3, 1.5, 3 and 10 mg/kg. Partial responses occurred in three dose-escalation patients: two with cutaneous melanoma and one with hepatocellular carcinoma. On the study overall, not on this receptor specifically: Which antigens the clonally expanded peripheral T cells were specific for was not determined. At doses from 0.1 to 3.0 mg/kg, clonal expansion was seen in both CD4+ and CD8+ blood T cells between baseline and week 6. In partial responders in the 0.1-3.0 mg/kg groups, normalized peripheral clonal expansion was found to be among the lowest, especially among CD8+ T cells. After ivuxolimab, CD8+ T cells had more expanded clones than CD4+ T cells on average. Low levels of normalized T-cell clonal expansion were also seen in some patients who did not respond.

The TCR comes from an adult with an advanced solid tumor such as melanoma, head and neck, liver or kidney cancer. The specimen was CD4+ or CD8+ T cells sorted from blood, collected in a trial of the OX40 agonist ivuxolimab.

The base sequence is TGCGCCAGCGCGGCCGGGGCTAGCGGGAGGTACGAGCAGTACTTC. It codes for CASAAGASGRYEQYF. The rearranged chain carries TRBV5-1 and TRBJ2-7; 11 nucleotides in the junction match TRBD2. The germline V gene specifies SGHRS as CDR1 and YFSETQ as CDR2. Inclusive of the bounding cysteine and phenylalanine, the CDR3 is 15 residues long. Here the CDR3 DNA is all that survives: 45 bases in frame from base 1. The germline V end is reduced by 7 bases and the J end by 4 bases; junction bases left unmatched: 10.